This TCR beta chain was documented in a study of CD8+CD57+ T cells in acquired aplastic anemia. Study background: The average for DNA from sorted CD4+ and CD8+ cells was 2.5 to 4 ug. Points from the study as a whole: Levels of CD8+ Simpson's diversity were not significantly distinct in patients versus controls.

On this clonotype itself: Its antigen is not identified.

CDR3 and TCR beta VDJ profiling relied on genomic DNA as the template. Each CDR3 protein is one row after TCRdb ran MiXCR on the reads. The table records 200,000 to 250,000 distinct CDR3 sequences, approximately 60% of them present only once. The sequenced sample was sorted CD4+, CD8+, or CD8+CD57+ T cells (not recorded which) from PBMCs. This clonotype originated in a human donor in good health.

The chain's CDR3 is CASSPTSLSETQYF. The DNA of the CDR3 is TGTGCCAGCAGCCCAACTAGTCTTTCCGAGACCCAGTACTTC. The genes are TRBV7-6 and TRBJ2-5, with D maybe TRBD2 (5 bases). CDR1 is SGHVS and CDR2 is FNYEAQ in the germline V gene. The CDR3 extends over 14 amino acids. V lost 5 bases to trimming and J lost 5 bases, with 15 bases between them.